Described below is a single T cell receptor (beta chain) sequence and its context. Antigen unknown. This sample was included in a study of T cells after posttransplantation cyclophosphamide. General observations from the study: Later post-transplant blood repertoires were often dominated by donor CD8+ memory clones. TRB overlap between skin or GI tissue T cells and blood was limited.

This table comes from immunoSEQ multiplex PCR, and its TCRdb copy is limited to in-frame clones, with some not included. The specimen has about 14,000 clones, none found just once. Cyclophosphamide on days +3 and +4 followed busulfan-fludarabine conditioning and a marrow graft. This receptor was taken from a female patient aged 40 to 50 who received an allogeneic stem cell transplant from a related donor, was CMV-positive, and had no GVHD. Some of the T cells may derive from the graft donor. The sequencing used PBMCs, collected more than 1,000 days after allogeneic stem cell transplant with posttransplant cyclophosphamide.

CDR3 nucleotides: TGCGCCAGCAGCCCACGACAGGTTCCCAGCGAGCAGTACTTC. Its translation is CASSPRQVPSEQYF. The V call is TRBV4-1, the J call TRBJ2-5, with a tentative D call TRBD1 (6 bases). The J call is in doubt because the DNA end fits TRBJ2-7 better. This CDR3 is 14 amino acids long. Germline V lookup: CDR1 MGHRA, CDR2 YSYEKL.